These T cell receptor beta chains were read from a single sample in a study of blood T cell repertoires in COVID-19. The method was immunoSEQ multiplex PCR; TCRdb's version includes in-frame clones alone and lacks a portion of them. The table records 390,000 or so clones, 80% to 90% of them present only once. Input material: PBMCs or T cells enriched from blood (not recorded which). The receptor source for this set is a man aged 18-30 years who had recovered from COVID-19. Each CDR3 is given with its conserved first and last residue. Each record gives: J gene, CDR3 length, clone size, D gene, V gene, CDR3 DNA, CDR3 protein. D genes are given only for firm matches. Size tells how often a clone was seen (once, few, many) or the class of an expanded clone, and some rows leave it out.

>TRBJ2-3|15|NA|TRBD1|TRBV19
TGTGCCAGTCAACAGGGGATGTCTAGCACAGATACGCAGTATTTT
CASQQGMSSTDTQYF
>TRBJ2-1|17|NA|TRBD2|TRBV10-3
TGTGCCACAGGAGGACTAGCGGGCAATAGCTCCTACAATGAGCAGTTCTTC
CATGGLAGNSSYNEQFF
>TRBJ1-6|13|few|NA|TRBV10-3
TGTGCCGTCAGGAGCTCCTATAATTCACCCCTCCACTTT
CAVRSSYNSPLHF
>TRBJ1-1|15|NA|NA|TRBV23-1
TGCGCCAGCAGTCGTTCGACAGACTCCAACACTGAAGCTTTCTTT
CASSRSTDSNTEAFF
>TRBJ2-7|14|NA|NA|TRBV9
TGTGCCAGCAGCGCCAGTAGCAGCCGAAACGAGCAGTACTTC
CASSASSSRNEQYF
>TRBJ2-3|16|NA|NA|TRBV19
TGTGCCAGTAGCCCTATCGACAGGGCGGGGTCGAATACGCAGTATTTT
CASSPIDRAGSNTQYF
>TRBJ2-1|13|NA|NA|TRBV23-1
TGCGCCAGCAGCTCCTCTAGGTCCTATGAGCAGTTCTTC
CASSSSRSYEQFF
>TRBJ2-5|16|NA|TRBD2|TRBV6-2/TRBV6-3
TGTGCCAGCAGTTCTCCTAGCGGGGGGGTACAAGAGACCCAGTACTTC
CASSSPSGGVQETQYF
>TRBJ1-6|14|NA|NA|TRBV2
TGTGCCAGCATGGACCGGGGGTTTAATTCACCCCTCCACTTT
CASMDRGFNSPLHF
>TRBJ2-3|17|NA|TRBD2|TRBV5-1
TGCGCCAGCAGCCCCGGACTAGCGGGGCGGGGACGGGATACGCAGTATTTT
CASSPGLAGRGRDTQYF